These 13 T cell receptor beta chains were sequenced from one sample in a study of blood T cell repertoires in COVID-19. Assay used: immunoSEQ multiplex PCR; TCRdb lists only in-frame clones, some missing. The data contain approximately 390,000 clones, 88% of them singletons. Sequenced: PBMCs or T cells enriched from blood (not recorded which). The receptors stem from a middle-aged woman with acute COVID-19.

This clone was seen a single time. The V and J genes are TRBV5-1 and TRBJ1-2, with a tentative D call TRBD1 (6 bases). Deletions cut 0 bases from V and 4 bases from J, with 7 bases between. Germline V gene lookup returns CDR1 SGHRS and CDR2 YFSETQ. The CDR3 has 13 amino acids. The CDR3 DNA reads as TGCGCCAGCAGCTTGGGGACAGCCTATGGCTACACCTTC. Translation gives CASSLGTAYGYTF.

The gene calls are TRBV7-9 and TRBJ1-2, with TRBD1 matching over 8 bases. Germline-derived CDR1 and CDR2 are SEHNR and FQNEAQ (reference sequence). The CDR3 is 14 amino acids. V shed 3 bases, J shed 3 bases, and the junction held 3 bases outside the gene matches. The CDR3, as DNA: TGTGCCAGCAGCTTGAGACAGGGGTACTATGGCTACACCTTC. Protein product: CASSLRQGYYGYTF.

In this sample, this clone turned up a few times. The V gene is TRBV19, the J gene TRBJ1-1; D is uncertain. Germline loops: CDR1 LNHDA, CDR2 SQIVND (reference sequence). V was shortened by 4 bases and J by 0 bases, with 3 bases between the two germline ends. The CDR3 loop spans 12 amino acids. The CDR3 coding sequence is TGTGCCAGTAGTACGTTGAACACTGAAGCTTTCTTT. It is translated as CASSTLNTEAFF.

The rearrangement uses TRBV21-1 and TRBJ2-5; the table calls TRBD1, which could not be checked here. TRBV21-1 is labeled a pseudogene. This CDR3 is built from 16 residues. CDR3 DNA sequence: TGTGCCAGCAGCGGGCAGGACAGGACTCTACAAGAGACCCAGTACTTC. This gives the protein CASSGQDRTLQETQYF.

V gene TRBV27 combines with J gene TRBJ1-1, with 9 bases lining up with TRBD1. V shed 6 bases, J shed 4 bases, and the junction held 6 bases outside the gene matches. Looked up from germline, CDR1 is MNHEY and CDR2 is SMNVEV (reference sequence). This CDR3 has 14 amino acids. The CDR3 loop reads CASSYGTGTTEAFF. The CDR3 DNA reads TGTGCCAGCAGCTATGGGACAGGGACCACTGAAGCTTTCTTT.

J is TRBJ2-4 and V is TRBV1; TRBD2 is the table's D call, not checked against the DNA. TRBV1 is tagged as a pseudogene. The CDR3 spans 13 residues. The CDR3 is CTSSGTSNDIQYF. The CDR3 DNA reads TGCACCAGCAGCGGGACTAGTAACGACATTCAGTACTTC.

V usage is TRBV3-1 (or the pseudogene TRBV3-2) and J usage is TRBJ1-4, with 9 bases lining up with TRBD1. CDR3 size: 15 residues. After removal of 4 bases from V and 10 bases from J, the junction contained 10 bases not matched to a gene. CDR1 LGHDT and CDR2 YNNKEL come from the germline V gene (reference sequence). CDR3 in DNA: TGTGCCAGCAGCCCCCGGGAGGGACAGGGAGGAAAACTGTTTTTT. Encoded protein: CASSPREGQGGKLFF.

V gene TRBV6-5 combines with J gene TRBJ1-2, with 7 bases aligning to TRBD1. CDR3 length: 14 residues. Looked up from germline, CDR1 is MNHEY and CDR2 is SVGAGI. Trimming removed 2 bases from V and 7 bases from J; junction bases left unmatched: 7. The CDR3 sequence: CASSYPDRRVGYTF. The CDR3 nucleotides read TGTGCCAGCAGTTACCCGGACAGGAGAGTTGGCTACACCTTC.

J is TRBJ1-2 and V is TRBV11-2, with a weak D call TRBD1 (5 bases). V gave up 0 bases and J gave up 8 bases, with 10 bases separating them. Germline values: CDR1 SGHAT, CDR2 FQNNGV. CDR3 length: 13 amino acids. CDR3 region: CASSLDMGQGYTF. Here the CDR3 DNA reads TGTGCCAGCAGCTTAGATATGGGGCAGGGCTACACCTTC.

The V and J genes are TRBV2 and TRBJ1-6; 8 nucleotides align to TRBD1. The CDR3 has 14 amino acids. The trim removed 6 bases at V and 3 bases at J, leaving 1 base unmatched. Germline V lookup: CDR1 SNHLY, CDR2 FYNNEI. The CDR3 here is CASRGQGYNSPLHF. Here the CDR3 DNA reads TGTGCCAGCAGAGGACAGGGCTATAATTCACCCCTCCACTTT.

The J gene is TRBJ2-3, the V gene TRBV5-1, with D tentatively TRBD1 (5 bases). The CDR3 length is 16 residues. Trimming took 0 bases from V and 2 from J, leaving 13 bases between them. Germline CDR1 SGHRS, CDR2 YFSETQ. CDR3 in amino acids: CASSLVADIDTDTQYF. DNA for the CDR3: TGCGCCAGCAGCTTGGTTGCGGACATAGACACAGATACGCAGTATTTT.

This clone was seen only once. The V call is TRBV10-3, the J call TRBJ1-2; D perhaps matches TRBD1 (6 bases). Germline-derived CDR1 and CDR2 are ENHRY and SYGVKD. Trimming stripped 0 bases from V and 2 bases from J, with 10 bases between. The length of the CDR3 is 15 residues. Written as DNA, the CDR3 is TGTGCCATCAGTGAGTCCCTTGGGGGCAACTATGGCTACACCTTC. Residues: CAISESLGGNYGYTF.

The J gene is TRBJ1-2, the V gene TRBV7-9; possible D gene TRBD1, 6 bases. The germline V gene has CDR1 SEHNR and CDR2 FQNEAQ (reference sequence). This CDR3 has 16 residues. Trimming removed 1 base at V and 2 bases at J, with 14 bases between. This CDR3 is CASSLGLAGDNYGYTF. Written as DNA, the CDR3 is TGTGCCAGCAGCTTAGGGTTGGCAGGGGACAACTATGGCTACACCTTC.